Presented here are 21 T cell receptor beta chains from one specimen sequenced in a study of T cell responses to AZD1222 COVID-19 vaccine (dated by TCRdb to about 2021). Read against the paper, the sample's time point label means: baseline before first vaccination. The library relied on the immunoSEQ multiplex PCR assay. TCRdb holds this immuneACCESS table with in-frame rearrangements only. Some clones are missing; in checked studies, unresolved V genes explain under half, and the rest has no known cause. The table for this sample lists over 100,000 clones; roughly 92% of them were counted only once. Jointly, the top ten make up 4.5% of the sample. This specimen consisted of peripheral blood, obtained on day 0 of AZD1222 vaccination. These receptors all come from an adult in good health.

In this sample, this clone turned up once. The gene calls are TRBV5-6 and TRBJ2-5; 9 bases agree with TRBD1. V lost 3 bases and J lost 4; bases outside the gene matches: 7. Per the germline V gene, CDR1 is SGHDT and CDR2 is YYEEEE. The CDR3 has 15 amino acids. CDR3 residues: CASSSTGGFRETQYF. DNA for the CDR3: TGTGCCAGCAGCTCTACAGGGGGCTTTCGAGAGACCCAGTACTTC.

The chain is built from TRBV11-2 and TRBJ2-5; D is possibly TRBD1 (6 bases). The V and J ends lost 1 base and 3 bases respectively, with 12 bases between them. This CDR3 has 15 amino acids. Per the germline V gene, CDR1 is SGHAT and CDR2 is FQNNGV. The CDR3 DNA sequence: TGTGCCAGCAGCTTAGTAACCCAGGGGAAAGAGACCCAGTACTTC. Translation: CASSLVTQGKETQYF.

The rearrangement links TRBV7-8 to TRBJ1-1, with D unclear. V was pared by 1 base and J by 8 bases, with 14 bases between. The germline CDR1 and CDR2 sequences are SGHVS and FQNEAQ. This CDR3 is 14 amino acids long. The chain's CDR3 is CASSLVGGPKEAFF. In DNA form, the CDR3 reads TGTGCCAGCAGCTTAGTAGGAGGGCCCAAGGAAGCTTTCTTT.

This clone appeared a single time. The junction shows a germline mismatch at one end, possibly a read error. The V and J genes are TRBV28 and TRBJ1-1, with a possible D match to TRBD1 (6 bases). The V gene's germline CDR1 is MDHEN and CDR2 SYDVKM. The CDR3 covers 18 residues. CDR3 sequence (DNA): TGTGCCAGCAGCCCAAGCTCGCGGGGGCGCCGGTTGAATACTGAAGCTTTCTTT. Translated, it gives CASSPSSRGRRLNTEAFF.

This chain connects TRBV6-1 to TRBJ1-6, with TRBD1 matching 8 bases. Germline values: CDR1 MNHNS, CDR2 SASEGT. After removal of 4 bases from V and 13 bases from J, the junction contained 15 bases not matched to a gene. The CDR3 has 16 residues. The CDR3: CASSATGEVGVKPLHF. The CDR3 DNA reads TGTGCCAGCAGTGCGACAGGGGAGGTGGGGGTAAAGCCCCTCCACTTT.

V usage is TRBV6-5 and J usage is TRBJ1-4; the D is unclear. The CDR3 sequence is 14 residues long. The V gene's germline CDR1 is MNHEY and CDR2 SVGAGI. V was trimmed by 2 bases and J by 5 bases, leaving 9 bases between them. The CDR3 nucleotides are TGTGCCAGCAGTTACGGCTCCCTGAATGAAAAACTGTTTTTT. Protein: CASSYGSLNEKLFF.

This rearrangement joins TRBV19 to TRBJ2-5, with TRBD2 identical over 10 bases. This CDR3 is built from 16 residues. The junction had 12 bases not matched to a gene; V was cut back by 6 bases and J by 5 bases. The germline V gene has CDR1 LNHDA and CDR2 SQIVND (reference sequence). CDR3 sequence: CASSSPGTSVGETQYF. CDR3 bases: TGTGCCAGTAGCTCGCCGGGGACTAGCGTAGGGGAGACCCAGTACTTC.

The CDR3 is CASSLGSSNEQFF. As DNA, the CDR3 is TGCGCCAGCAGCTTAGGCAGTTCCAATGAGCAGTTCTTC. The chain links TRBV5-1 to TRBJ2-1; D unclear. V lost 2 bases and J 6 bases, leaving 9 bases between the germline ends. The CDR3 covers 13 residues. Germline V gene sequence: CDR1 SGHRS, CDR2 YFSETQ.

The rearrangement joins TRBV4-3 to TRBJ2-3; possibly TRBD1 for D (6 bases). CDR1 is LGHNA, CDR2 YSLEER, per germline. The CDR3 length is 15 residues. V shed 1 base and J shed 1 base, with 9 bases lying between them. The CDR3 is CASSQAAGGTDTQYF. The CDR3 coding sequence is TGCGCCAGCAGCCAAGCGGCAGGGGGCACAGATACGCAGTATTTT.

The CDR3 bases are TGTGCCAGCAGTTTGACGGGCTATACGCAGTATTTT. Translated, it gives CASSLTGYTQYF. V and J are TRBV12-3 or TRBV12-4 and TRBJ2-3; D remains unclear. Trimming left V 3 bases short and J 7 bases short, with 8 bases between. This CDR3 has 12 amino acids.

CDR3 coding DNA: TGTGCCAGTAGTATAGTTGCGGGACAGGGCACAGATACGCAGTATTTT. Translating it yields CASSIVAGQGTDTQYF. The V call is TRBV19, the J call TRBJ2-3, with 8 bases aligning to TRBD1. CDR1 and CDR2 (germline): LNHDA, SQIVND (reference sequence). The CDR3 spans 16 residues. V was clipped by 1 base and J by 1 base; unmatched bases: 4.

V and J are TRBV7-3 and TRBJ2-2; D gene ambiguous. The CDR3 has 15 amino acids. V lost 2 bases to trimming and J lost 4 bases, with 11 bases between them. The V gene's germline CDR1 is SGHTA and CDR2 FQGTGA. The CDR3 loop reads CASSLGGVSTGELFF. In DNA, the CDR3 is TGTGCCAGCAGCTTAGGTGGGGTGTCCACCGGGGAGCTGTTTTTT.

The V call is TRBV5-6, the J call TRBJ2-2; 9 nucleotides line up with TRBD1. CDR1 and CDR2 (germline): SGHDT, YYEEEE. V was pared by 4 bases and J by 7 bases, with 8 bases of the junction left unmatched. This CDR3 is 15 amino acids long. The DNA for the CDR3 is TGTGCCAGCAGCCATAACAGGGGGCTTGGCGGGGAGCTGTTTTTT. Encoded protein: CASSHNRGLGGELFF.

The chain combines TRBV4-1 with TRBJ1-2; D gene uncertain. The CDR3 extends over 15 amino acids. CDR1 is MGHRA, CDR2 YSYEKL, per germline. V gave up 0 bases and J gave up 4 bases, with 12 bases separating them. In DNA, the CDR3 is TGCGCCAGCAGCCAAGATTCGGCACTTCGCTATGGCTACACCTTC. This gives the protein CASSQDSALRYGYTF.

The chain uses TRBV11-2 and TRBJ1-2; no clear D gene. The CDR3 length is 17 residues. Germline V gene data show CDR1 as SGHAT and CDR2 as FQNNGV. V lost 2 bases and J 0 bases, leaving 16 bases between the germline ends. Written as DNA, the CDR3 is TGTGCCAGCAGCTTACAGCGACGGACCCAAGCTAACTATGGCTACACCTTC. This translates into CASSLQRRTQANYGYTF.

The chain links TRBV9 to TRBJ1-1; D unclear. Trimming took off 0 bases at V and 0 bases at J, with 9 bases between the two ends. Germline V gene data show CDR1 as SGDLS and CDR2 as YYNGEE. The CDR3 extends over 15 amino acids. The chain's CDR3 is CASSVGGKMNTEAFF. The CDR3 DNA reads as TGTGCCAGCAGCGTAGGGGGTAAGATGAACACTGAAGCTTTCTTT. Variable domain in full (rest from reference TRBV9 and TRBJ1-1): DSGVTQTPKHLITATGQRVTLRCSPRSGDLSVYWYQQSLDQGLQFLIQYYNGEERAKGNILERFSAQQFPDLHSELNLSSLELGDSALYFCASSVGGKMNTEAFFGQGTRLTVV.

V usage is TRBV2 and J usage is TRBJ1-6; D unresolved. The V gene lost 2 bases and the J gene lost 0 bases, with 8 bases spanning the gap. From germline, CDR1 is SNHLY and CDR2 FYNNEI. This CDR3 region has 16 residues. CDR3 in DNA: TGTGCCAGCAGTGAAACGGGGAGCTCCTATAATTCACCCCTCCACTTT. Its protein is CASSETGSSYNSPLHF.

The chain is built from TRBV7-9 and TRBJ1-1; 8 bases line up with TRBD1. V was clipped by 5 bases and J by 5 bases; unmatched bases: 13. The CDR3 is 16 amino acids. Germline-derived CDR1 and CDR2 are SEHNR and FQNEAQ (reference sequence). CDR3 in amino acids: CASSPSFQGARTEAFF. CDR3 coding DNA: TGTGCCAGCAGCCCATCTTTTCAGGGGGCAAGAACTGAAGCTTTCTTT.

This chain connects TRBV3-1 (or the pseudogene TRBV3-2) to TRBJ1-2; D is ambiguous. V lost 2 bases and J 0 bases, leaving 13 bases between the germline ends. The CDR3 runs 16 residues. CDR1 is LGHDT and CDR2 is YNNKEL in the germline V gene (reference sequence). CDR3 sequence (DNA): TGTGCCAGCAGCCAAATTCCCAGCTCAGCTAACTATGGCTACACCTTC. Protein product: CASSQIPSSANYGYTF.

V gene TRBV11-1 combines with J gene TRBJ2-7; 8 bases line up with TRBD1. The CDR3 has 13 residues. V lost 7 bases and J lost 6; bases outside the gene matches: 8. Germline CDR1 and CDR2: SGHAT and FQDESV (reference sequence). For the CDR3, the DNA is TGTGCCAGCACCCTGACAGGGGTGGTCGAGCAGTACTTC. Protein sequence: CASTLTGVVEQYF.

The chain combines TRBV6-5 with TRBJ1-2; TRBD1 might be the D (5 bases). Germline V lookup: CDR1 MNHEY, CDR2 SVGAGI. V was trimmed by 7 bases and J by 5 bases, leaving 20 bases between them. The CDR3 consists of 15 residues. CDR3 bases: TGTGCCAGCACCGCGGGGTTGTTGGGGGTTTATGGCTACACCTTC. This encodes CASTAGLLGVYGYTF.